The 22 T cell receptor beta chains below all came from one sample that was sequenced in a study of blood T cell repertoires in COVID-19. Sequencing was performed with immunoSEQ multiplex PCR; in TCRdb, only in-frame clones are kept and a portion is missing. The table lists 350,000 to 400,000 clones, around nine tenths of them singletons. Sequencing was done on a sample of PBMCs or T cells enriched from blood (not recorded which). These receptors came from a woman in her 30s who had recovered from COVID-19.

The chain is built from TRBV9 and TRBJ2-1, with no clear D. In germline, CDR1 is SGDLS, CDR2 YYNGEE. The ends were cut back, 0 bases at V and 7 bases at J, with 14 bases in the middle. The CDR3 runs 15 residues. CDR3 nucleotide sequence: TGTGCCAGCAGCGTAGTGGCGGTGCAAGGTAATGAGCAGTTCTTC. Its translation is CASSVVAVQGNEQFF.

This clone was observed a few times. The chain joins TRBV18 to TRBJ1-5, with 7 nucleotides matching TRBD1. V lost 3 bases, J lost 6 bases, and 5 bases stayed unmatched. The CDR3 is 14 residues long. CDR1 and CDR2 from the germline V gene are KGHSH and LQKENI. In DNA, the CDR3 is TGTGCCAGCTCACCCGGACAGGTGAGTCAGCCCCAGCATTTT. Its translation: CASSPGQVSQPQHF.

The gene calls are TRBV7-8 and TRBJ1-2; the D gene is possibly TRBD1 (6 bases). V was clipped by 5 bases and J by 7 bases, with 14 bases between them. Germline V lookup: CDR1 SGHVS, CDR2 FQNEAQ. The CDR3 is made up of 13 amino acids. The CDR3 protein is CASSRWTDVGYTF. The CDR3 DNA is TGTGCCAGCAGCCGGTGGACAGATGTTGGCTACACCTTC.

V is TRBV4-1 and J is TRBJ1-5, with D possibly matching TRBD1 (6 bases). The V gene's germline CDR1 is MGHRA and CDR2 YSYEKL. Trimming cost V 2 bases and J 2 bases, with 13 bases left between them. This CDR3 spans 16 amino acids. The CDR3 loop is CASSQPTGNGNQPQHF. CDR3 DNA sequence: TGCGCCAGCAGCCAACCAACAGGGAATGGCAATCAGCCCCAGCATTTT.

CDR3 sequence reads: CASRLTGISPLHF. The CDR3 bases are TGTGCCAGCAGGTTGACGGGGATTTCACCCCTCCACTTT. V usage is TRBV28 and J usage is TRBJ1-6; no firm D call. Germline values: CDR1 MDHEN, CDR2 SYDVKM. The CDR3 extends over 13 amino acids. V was cut by 6 bases and J by 9 bases, with 12 bases left in between.

The chain couples TRBV3-1 (or the pseudogene TRBV3-2) to TRBJ2-5, with 8 positions matching TRBD2. The CDR3 is 15 residues long. The V gene end was trimmed by 3 bases and the J gene end by 1 base; junction bases not matched to a gene: 4. The germline V gene encodes CDR1 LGHDT and CDR2 YNNKEL (reference sequence). CDR3 sequence: CASSHLAGGQETQYF. The DNA for the CDR3 is TGTGCCAGCAGCCACCTAGCGGGCGGCCAAGAGACCCAGTACTTC.

The chain is built from TRBV9 and TRBJ2-7, with D perhaps matching TRBD2 (5 bases). Germline V gives CDR1 SGDLS, CDR2 YYNGEE. Trimming stripped 4 bases from V and 4 bases from J, with 15 bases between. The CDR3 length is 14 residues. The CDR3 DNA is TGTGCCAGCAGCCCCAAGTCGGGATTTTACGAGCAGTACTTC. Protein sequence: CASSPKSGFYEQYF.

The genes are TRBV5-4 and TRBJ1-2; a weak D match, TRBD1 (6 bases). CDR1 is SGHNT, CDR2 YYREEE, per germline (reference sequence). V dropped 3 bases and J dropped 0 bases, with 12 bases sitting between them. This CDR3 region has 15 residues. The CDR3 DNA reads as TGTGCCAGCAGCTCTAAGGACAGATCTAACTATGGCTACACCTTC. Its translation: CASSSKDRSNYGYTF.

Only a few counts were recorded for this clone. The rearrangement links TRBV4-3 to TRBJ1-1, with D possibly being TRBD1 (5 bases). The CDR3 is made up of 16 amino acids. V was pared by 4 bases and J by 0 bases, with 15 bases between. Looked up from germline, CDR1 is LGHNA and CDR2 is YSLEER. The CDR3 bases are TGCGCCAGCAGCCCCATGGGGGGGGAAGTGAACACTGAAGCTTTCTTT. This codes for CASSPMGGEVNTEAFF.

The J gene is TRBJ1-2, the V gene TRBV5-1; TRBD1 agrees at 7 bases. The ends lost 5 bases at V and 0 bases at J; junction bases unmatched: 10. Germline CDR1 reads SGHRS; CDR2 reads YFSETQ. The CDR3 spans 16 residues. This chain's CDR3 is CASSRMGTDPNYGYTF. In DNA, the CDR3 is TGCGCCAGCAGTCGAATGGGGACAGACCCTAACTATGGCTACACCTTC.

The chain is built from TRBV5-1 and TRBJ2-1; 12 nucleotides match TRBD2. The CDR3 sequence is 15 residues long. The V segment lost 3 bases and the J segment 7 bases; nucleotides outside the gene matches: 5. Germline lookup yields CDR1 SGHRS and CDR2 YFSETQ. CDR3: CASSSLAGGENEQFF. The CDR3 region has the DNA TGCGCCAGCAGCTCCCTAGCGGGGGGGGAGAATGAGCAGTTCTTC.

V is TRBV5-4 and J is TRBJ1-2, with 7 nucleotides matching TRBD1. CDR3 size: 14 residues. Losses at the gene ends were 4 bases for V and 0 bases for J; bases not matched to a gene: 3. Germline V lookup: CDR1 SGHNT, CDR2 YYREEE (reference sequence). The CDR3: CASSKGTANYGYTF. The CDR3, as DNA: TGTGCCAGCAGCAAGGGGACAGCTAACTATGGCTACACCTTC.

In this sample, this clone turned up once. The chain joins TRBV5-4 to TRBJ2-5; 8 positions agree with TRBD1. V lost 5 bases, J lost 5 bases, and 11 bases stayed unmatched. From germline, CDR1 is SGHNT and CDR2 YYREEE (reference sequence). This CDR3 contains 15 residues. CDR3 DNA sequence: TGTGCCAGCAGACTGGATTTCGGACAGGGTGAGACCCAGTACTTC. Its protein product is CASRLDFGQGETQYF.

V and J are TRBV4-1 and TRBJ1-1, with 7 bases aligning to TRBD1. V lost 4 bases to trimming and J lost 6 bases; unmatched junction nucleotides: 5. This CDR3 contains 13 residues. Per germline, CDR1 MGHRA and CDR2 YSYEKL. The CDR3 protein is CASSPPGQAEAFF. In DNA form, the CDR3 reads TGCGCCAGCAGCCCCCCCGGACAGGCTGAAGCTTTCTTT.

The chain is built from TRBV7-9 and TRBJ2-1; D is possibly TRBD2 (5 bases). The CDR3 sequence is 14 residues long. From germline, CDR1 is SEHNR and CDR2 FQNEAQ (reference sequence). V was pared by 5 bases and J by 5 bases, with 13 bases between. The CDR3: CASSPTEGHNEQFF. The CDR3 nucleotides are TGTGCCAGCAGCCCCACCGAGGGCCACAATGAGCAGTTCTTC.

V and J are TRBV7-2 and TRBJ1-2; maybe TRBD1 (6 bases). V was pared by 5 bases and J by 4 bases, with 20 bases between. Germline-derived CDR1 and CDR2 are SGHTA and FQGNSA. The CDR3 covers 16 residues. DNA of the CDR3: TGTGCCAGCAGCCCGCAAACGGGACACCGGGCCTATGGCTACACCTTC. It is translated as CASSPQTGHRAYGYTF.

The chain carries TRBV27 and TRBJ2-7; no clear D gene. The CDR3 loop spans 14 amino acids. Germline CDR1 reads MNHEY; CDR2 reads SMNVEV (reference sequence). With 0 bases removed from V and 6 bases from J, the gap between germline ends came to 12 bases. CDR3 DNA sequence: TGTGCCAGCAGTTTATCCGTAGTCTCTCGCGAGCAGTACTTC. It translates to CASSLSVVSREQYF.

The V gene is TRBV5-6, the J gene TRBJ2-2, with 8 bases identical to TRBD1. This CDR3 contains 16 residues. The germline V gene has CDR1 SGHDT and CDR2 YYEEEE. V lost 4 bases, J lost 3 bases, and 8 bases stayed unmatched. The CDR3 here is CASSGGQGRYTGELFF. The CDR3 DNA is TGTGCCAGCAGCGGTGGACAGGGACGGTACACCGGGGAGCTGTTTTTT.

This clone showed up just once. CDR3 sequence reads: CASSPDLALNTGELFF. Here the CDR3 DNA reads TGTGCCAGCAGCCCGGACTTGGCCTTGAACACCGGGGAGCTGTTTTTT. The chain uses TRBV21-1 and TRBJ2-2; the D call TRBD2 from the table was never checked on the DNA. TRBV21-1 is a documented pseudogene. This CDR3 spans 16 amino acids.

The sample holds one count of this clone. The chain combines TRBV6-5 with TRBJ2-2; TRBD1 matches at 7 bases. Per germline, CDR1 MNHEY and CDR2 SVGAGI. The CDR3 is 13 amino acids. With 6 bases clipped from V and 4 bases from J, the junction kept 2 bases outside the gene matches. In nucleotides, the CDR3 is TGTGCCAGCAGGGACAGGCCCACCGGGGAGCTGTTTTTT. Amino acids: CASRDRPTGELFF.

The CDR3 protein is CASSFTGGETQYF. For the CDR3, the DNA is TGTGCCAGCAGTTTTACAGGGGGGGAGACCCAGTACTTC. The chain employs TRBV27 and TRBJ2-5; 8 bases align to TRBD1. CDR3 length: 13 amino acids. The ends lost 3 bases at V and 5 bases at J; junction bases unmatched: 2. Germline V lookup: CDR1 MNHEY, CDR2 SMNVEV (reference sequence).

This rearrangement joins TRBV24-1 to TRBJ1-2; a weak D match, TRBD1 (6 bases). This CDR3 comprises 15 residues. V dropped 1 base and J dropped 3 bases, with 11 bases sitting between them. Germline CDR1 KGHDR, CDR2 SFDVKD. CDR3 in DNA: TGTGCCACCAGTGATTTCAATGGACAGCACTATGGCTACACCTTC. Translation gives CATSDFNGQHYGYTF.